The 26 T cell receptor beta chains reported below all come from one sample, sequenced in a study of post-analysis software for immune sequencing data. Overall study results and limits: Among roughly five TRBV segments more frequent in patients than controls were TRBV5-6, TRBV5-1 and TRBV20-1.

Antigens for these TCRs are unknown. Built from TCR beta cDNA, the libraries had unique molecular identifiers in them. Each CDR3 protein is one row after TCRdb ran MiXCR on the PCR reads. The table lists hundreds of thousands of distinct CDR3 sequences, 44% of them singletons. Sequenced: blood. The receptors originated from a girl aged 5-17 years with multiple sclerosis.

This clonotype was picked up a small number of times. This rearrangement joins TRBV12-1 to TRBJ1-2. TRBV12-1 corresponds to a pseudogene. The CDR3 runs to 12 residues. CDR3 bases: TGTGCCAGCAGTTTCGCAGGGAATGGCTACACCTTC. Protein: CASSFAGNGYTF.

A few counts support this clonotype. The V and J genes are TRBV20-1 and TRBJ2-5; D might be TRBD1 or TRBD2, each matching 6 bases. Deletions cut 6 bases from V and 5 bases from J, with 13 bases between. The CDR3 length is 12 residues. Germline V gene sequence: CDR1 DFQATT, CDR2 SNEGSKA (reference sequence). CDR3 sequence reads: CSANTGRETQYF. For the CDR3, the DNA is TGCAGTGCGAACACAGGGAGGGAGACCCAGTACTTC.

This chain uses TRBV13 with TRBJ1-2, with unresolved D. The ends were cut back, 5 bases at V and 4 bases at J, with 17 bases in the middle. The CDR3 totals 15 residues. CDR1 PRHDT and CDR2 FYEKMQ come from the germline V gene (reference sequence). CDR3 in DNA: TGTGCCAGCAGCCCCTCGGGCAGAATATTCTATGGCTACACCTTC. Protein sequence: CASSPSGRIFYGYTF.

The chain carries TRBV6-6 and TRBJ2-7, with 9 bases aligning to TRBD1. The germline V gene has CDR1 MNHNY and CDR2 SVGAGI (reference sequence). This CDR3 contains 14 residues. The junction had 5 bases not matched to a gene; V was cut back by 2 bases and J by 6 bases. As DNA, the CDR3 is TGTGCCAGCAGTTACAGGACAGGGGATGCCGAGCAGTACTTC. Translating gives CASSYRTGDAEQYF.

The chain has TRBV29-1 and TRBJ1-2, with a possible D match to TRBD1 (5 bases). V lost 4 bases and J 4 bases, leaving 16 bases between the germline ends. The germline gives CDR1 SQVTM, CDR2 ANQGSEA. This CDR3 has 14 residues. DNA for the CDR3: TGCAGCGTTGGAACCGGGACTCACAGCTATGGCTACACCTTC. This gives the protein CSVGTGTHSYGYTF.

The rearrangement uses TRBV5-6 and TRBJ2-1; the D gene is possibly TRBD2 (6 bases). The germline V gene encodes CDR1 SGHDT and CDR2 YYEEEE. V was shortened by 4 bases and J by 2 bases, with 7 bases between the two germline ends. CDR3 length: 13 amino acids. CDR3 sequence (DNA): TGTGCCAGCAGCGCGGGACCCTACAATGAGCAGTTCTTC. Translated, it gives CASSAGPYNEQFF.

The chain carries TRBV10-3 and TRBJ1-2, with TRBD1 identical over 12 bases. Germline CDR1 reads ENHRY; CDR2 reads SYGVKD. The CDR3 sequence is 15 residues long. J gave up 7 bases and V 6 bases, and 9 bases lay outside the gene matches. The CDR3 DNA reads TGTGCCATCAGCCCTCCCGGGACAGGGGGCCTTGGCTACACCTTC. It specifies CAISPPGTGGLGYTF.

The gene calls are TRBV7-2 and TRBJ2-1; the match to TRBD2 covers 11 bases. Germline assignment: CDR1 SGHTA and CDR2 FQGNSA. V shed 8 bases and J 6 bases; nucleotides not matched to a gene: 9. There are 15 residues in the CDR3. CDR3 residues: CASRRVAGGTNEQFF. CDR3 DNA sequence: TGTGCCAGCCGGAGGGTAGCGGGGGGGACCAATGAGCAGTTCTTC. Based on the CDR3 plus reference TRBV7-2 and TRBJ2-1, the full variable domain is GAGVSQSPSNKVTEKGKDVELRCDPISGHTALYWYRQSLGQGLEFLIYFQGNSAPDKSGLPSDRFSAERTGGSVSTLTIQRTQQEDSAVYLCASRRVAGGTNEQFFGPGTRLTVL.

The chain is built from TRBV20-1 and TRBJ1-1; D not resolved. Trimming cost V 1 base and J 6 bases, with 12 bases left between them. Per the germline V gene, CDR1 is DFQATT and CDR2 is SNEGSKA (reference sequence). The CDR3 consists of 13 residues. The CDR3 region is CSARGVLTAEAFF. The CDR3 DNA reads as TGCAGTGCTAGAGGGGTCCTAACCGCTGAAGCTTTCTTT.

This clonotype appeared a few times. The chain carries TRBV10-3 and TRBJ2-7, with 7 positions matching TRBD1. With 8 bases clipped from V and 3 bases from J, the junction kept 13 bases outside the gene matches. This CDR3 spans 15 amino acids. CDR1 is ENHRY and CDR2 is SYGVKD in the germline V gene. Here the CDR3 reads CAIGNPGQRDYEQYF. The CDR3 nucleotides are TGTGCCATCGGCAACCCGGGACAGAGAGACTACGAGCAGTACTTC.

This clonotype occurred a few times. The chain recombines TRBV6-1 with TRBJ2-7; D possibly corresponds to TRBD2 (5 bases). The V end lost 2 bases, the J end lost 3 bases, and 8 bases lay between the germline ends. Germline-derived CDR1 and CDR2 are MNHNS and SASEGT. There are 13 residues in the CDR3. CDR3 residues: CASSETRDYEQYF. The CDR3 DNA reads as TGTGCCAGCAGTGAAACGAGGGACTACGAGCAGTACTTC.

A note on this clonotype: One junction end does not reproduce the germline sequence, and a read error may be involved. This chain links TRBV24-1 with TRBJ2-5; D gene ambiguous. This CDR3 region has 15 residues. Looked up from germline, CDR1 is KGHDR and CDR2 is SFDVKD. The CDR3 bases are TGTGCCACCGGTGATCCCCAGGTCGTCCAAGAGACCCAGTACTTC. Translating it yields CATGDPQVVQETQYF.

The chain combines TRBV12-3 or TRBV12-4 with TRBJ1-6; a possible D gene is TRBD1 (5 bases). V was shortened by 5 bases and J by 10 bases, with 12 bases between the two germline ends. The CDR3 runs 13 residues. In DNA form, the CDR3 reads TGTGCCAGCAGTGGCCAGGGAGGCTCACCCCTCCACTTT. It is translated as CASSGQGGSPLHF.

This chain uses TRBV24-1 with TRBJ2-1; TRBD2 agrees at 9 bases. Germline lookup yields CDR1 KGHDR and CDR2 SFDVKD. The CDR3 consists of 13 residues. V trimming: 12 bases; J trimming: 6 bases; junction bases outside the gene matches: 8. In DNA, the CDR3 is TGTGCCGTCAGCGGGAGGCACTTCAATGAGCAGTTCTTC. Its protein product is CAVSGRHFNEQFF.

This clonotype showed up just once. This chain uses TRBV20-1 with TRBJ2-2; D possibly corresponds to TRBD1 (6 bases). Trimming removed 5 bases from V and 3 bases from J, with 13 bases in between. This CDR3 comprises 14 residues. CDR1 DFQATT and CDR2 SNEGSKA come from the germline V gene (reference sequence). In DNA, the CDR3 is TGCAGTGCTCCAACAGGGATGGACACCGGGGAGCTGTTTTTT. Translated: CSAPTGMDTGELFF.

The chain joins TRBV27 to TRBJ2-4; D gene ambiguous. CDR1 is MNHEY, CDR2 SMNVEV, per germline (reference sequence). The length of the CDR3 is 13 residues. Deletions cut 1 base from V and 8 bases from J, with 9 bases between. The CDR3 sequence is CASSLLPGDIQYF. The CDR3 nucleotides read TGTGCCAGCAGTTTATTGCCAGGAGACATTCAGTACTTC.

The rearrangement joins TRBV7-9 to TRBJ1-2; weak D call: TRBD1 (6 bases). This CDR3 comprises 14 residues. Germline V gene data show CDR1 as SEHNR and CDR2 as FQNEAQ (reference sequence). The V end lost 0 bases, the J end lost 3 bases, and 8 bases lay between the germline ends. CDR3 DNA: TGTGCCAGCAGCTTAGCACAGGGTCACTATGGCTACACCTTC. Amino acids: CASSLAQGHYGYTF.

This chain connects TRBV12-3 or TRBV12-4 to TRBJ1-4; D is undetermined. Between the trimmed V and J ends, which lost 1 base and 10 bases, there was a span of 4 bases. The CDR3 runs to 11 residues. CDR3 DNA: TGTGCCAGCAGTTTAGGCGGAAAACTGTTTTTT. This translates into CASSLGGKLFF.

This clonotype was observed a handful of times. This chain joins TRBV6-1 and TRBJ2-5, with D uncertain. The CDR3 is 13 residues long. Germline lookup yields CDR1 MNHNS and CDR2 SASEGT. The V gene lost 7 bases and the J gene lost 4 bases, with 13 bases spanning the gap. DNA for the CDR3: TGTGCCAGCACCGAGATTGCAGGAGAGACCCAGTACTTC. Translation gives CASTEIAGETQYF.

The sample holds one count of this clonotype. This sequence joins TRBV12-3 or TRBV12-4 and TRBJ1-2; the D is unclear. The germline V and J ends were trimmed by 6 bases and 5 bases, with 22 bases remaining between them. The CDR3 is 16 amino acids. CDR3 nucleotide sequence: TGTGCCAGCAGCCAAAGGCAGGCGCCGCGGGGTTATGGCTACACCTTC. Translating it yields CASSQRQAPRGYGYTF.

The CDR3, as DNA: TGTGCCAGCAGCTTAACTGGGGCCGGGGTCTACGAGCAGTACTTC. Translation gives CASSLTGAGVYEQYF. The rearrangement joins TRBV7-3 to TRBJ2-7; D possibly uses TRBD1 or TRBD2 (5 bases each). The V and J ends lost 0 bases and 3 bases respectively, with 12 bases between them. The germline gives CDR1 SGHTA, CDR2 FQGTGA. The CDR3 spans 15 residues.

The J gene is TRBJ2-7, the V gene TRBV5-1; D is possibly TRBD2 (5 bases). CDR1 SGHRS and CDR2 YFSETQ come from the germline V gene. The CDR3 contains 17 residues. V dropped 4 bases and J dropped 7 bases, with 27 bases sitting between them. The CDR3 region is CASSPGSEIPLPKEQYF. Written as DNA, the CDR3 is TGCGCCAGCAGCCCGGGGTCGGAGATACCCCTTCCGAAGGAGCAGTACTTC.

The chain links TRBV28 to TRBJ2-6, with D maybe TRBD1 (5 bases). CDR1 and CDR2 (germline): MDHEN, SYDVKM. Between the trimmed V and J ends, which lost 6 bases and 0 bases, there was a span of 15 bases. The CDR3 extends over 17 amino acids. CDR3 nucleotide sequence: TGTGCCAGCAGGCTAAGGACACTCACCTCTGGGGCCAACGTCCTGACTTTC. Translating gives CASRLRTLTSGANVLTF.

The table lists this clonotype with a few counts. This chain connects TRBV5-1 to TRBJ2-5; D gene unclear. Germline assignment: CDR1 SGHRS and CDR2 YFSETQ. CDR3 size: 15 residues. The ends were cut back, 6 bases at V and 0 bases at J, with 15 bases in the middle. CDR3 sequence reads: CASTGSTIHQETQYF. The CDR3 region has the DNA TGCGCCAGCACTGGGTCGACGATACACCAAGAGACCCAGTACTTC.

CDR3 protein: CSVEDLAGEGYTF. Here the CDR3 DNA reads TGCAGCGTTGAAGATTTGGCCGGGGAGGGCTACACCTTC. The chain is built from TRBV29-1 and TRBJ1-2; no clear D gene. This CDR3 spans 13 amino acids. The V end was cut by 0 bases, the J end by 8 bases, with 13 bases between. Per the germline V gene, CDR1 is SQVTM and CDR2 is ANQGSEA.

This clonotype was seen more than once but under ten times. The rearrangement links TRBV6-5 to TRBJ2-7; the match to TRBD1 covers 8 bases. The CDR3 extends over 15 amino acids. V dropped 0 bases and J dropped 5; count of bases not matched to a gene: 6. The germline gives CDR1 MNHEY, CDR2 SVGAGI. CDR3 loop: CASSYSRTGSHEQYF. CDR3 DNA: TGTGCCAGCAGTTACTCCCGGACAGGGAGCCACGAGCAGTACTTC.